What follows are 18 T cell receptor beta chains derived from one specimen sequenced in a study of vaccination and CD4 T cells after COVID-19 (dated by TCRdb to between 2021 and 2024). The library was generated by PCR. Sequencing was performed on an Illumina iSeq 100. DNA from cultured CD4+ T cells was subjected to TCR sequencing with the Oncomine TCR Beta short-read assay at the Johns Hopkins FTIC core. TCRdb itself trimmed the public reads at Q25 with fastp, ran MiXCR and retained productive beta chains. Merged by CDR3 protein, the rows form single entries marked with the most common genes and DNA. The sample table lists about 12,000 distinct CDR3 sequences, 75% of them with a count of one. The top ten constitute 9% to 12% of the sample. Their antigens are not known. This specimen's treatment or condition label, per the study, means: approximately nine-day PBMC culture with coronavirus spike peptide pools or control peptides (ViraFEST assay).

What was sequenced was CD4+ T cells from blood, cultured in vitro. These TCRs come from a human donor who had recovered from COVID-19.

This clonotype has a handful of counts. The chain employs TRBV6-1 and TRBJ2-7; TRBD1 or TRBD2 may be the D gene (5 bases each). The V end lost 5 bases, the J end lost 4 bases, and 15 bases lay between the germline ends. The CDR3 has 14 residues. CDR1 is MNHNS and CDR2 is SASEGT in the germline V gene. CDR3 amino acids: CASSPQGTGYEQYF. In DNA form, the CDR3 reads TGTGCCAGCAGTCCCCAGGGTACGGGATACGAGCAGTACTTC.

The rearrangement joins TRBV11-3 to TRBJ1-1; no clear D gene. The CDR3 covers 14 residues. The V gene lost 1 base and the J gene lost 8 bases, with 14 bases spanning the gap. In germline, CDR1 is SGHNT, CDR2 YENEEA. The CDR3 is CASSLAFPEGEAFF. CDR3 in DNA: TGTGCCAGCAGCTTAGCGTTCCCCGAGGGCGAAGCTTTCTTT.

The chain carries TRBV6-5 and TRBJ1-5; perhaps TRBD1 as D (5 bases). CDR1 MNHEY and CDR2 SVGAGI come from the germline V gene. The CDR3 covers 12 residues. V was clipped by 4 bases and J by 9 bases, with 10 bases between them. The CDR3 bases are TGTGCCAGCAGTTGGGGACCGGGGCCCCAGCATTTT. Its translation is CASSWGPGPQHF.

J is TRBJ2-5 and V is TRBV6-1; possible D gene TRBD1, 5 bases. Trimming left V 6 bases short and J 5 bases short, with 10 bases between. The CDR3 spans 12 residues. From germline, CDR1 is MNHNS and CDR2 SASEGT. Here the CDR3 reads CASSLKGETQYF. The DNA of the CDR3 is TGTGCCAGCAGCCTGAAGGGGGAGACCCAGTACTTC.

V usage is TRBV28 and J usage is TRBJ1-5; 8 bases align to TRBD1. This CDR3 region has 14 residues. Germline CDR1 and CDR2: MDHEN and SYDVKM. The V segment lost 4 bases and the J segment 7 bases; nucleotides outside the gene matches: 6. DNA of the CDR3: TGTGCCAGCAGTTCCGCAGGGGGCCGACAGCCCCAGCATTTT. Translated: CASSSAGGRQPQHF.

The chain has TRBV7-2 and TRBJ1-6, with 7 nucleotides matching TRBD1. CDR3 length: 14 amino acids. CDR1 SGHTA and CDR2 FQGNSA come from the germline V gene. J lost 8 bases, V lost 5 bases, and 6 bases had no gene match. This CDR3 is CASSPRTGDSPLHF. The CDR3 region has the DNA TGTGCCAGCAGCCCAAGGACAGGTGATTCACCCCTCCACTTT. The complete variable domain, with remaining parts taken from reference TRBV7-2 and TRBJ1-6, reads GAGVSQSPSNKVTEKGKDVELRCDPISGHTALYWYRQSLGQGLEFLIYFQGNSAPDKSGLPSDRFSAERTGGSVSTLTIQRTQQEDSAVYLCASSPRTGDSPLHFGNGTRLTVT.

The J gene is TRBJ2-7, the V gene TRBV2; TRBD2 aligns across 11 bases. This CDR3 spans 15 amino acids. CDR1 is SNHLY, CDR2 FYNNEI, per germline. After removal of 5 bases from V and 0 bases from J, the junction contained 3 bases not matched to a gene. The CDR3 is CASSSGTSGSYEQYF. Written as DNA, the CDR3 is TGTGCCAGCAGTAGTGGGACTAGCGGCTCCTACGAGCAGTACTTC.

This clonotype was counted between two and nine times. V is TRBV25-1 and J is TRBJ2-5; TRBD1 matches at 8 bases. In germline, CDR1 is MGHDK, CDR2 SYGVNS. Germline trimming cut 2 bases from V and 4 bases from J; bases unmatched to any gene: 3. This CDR3 comprises 14 residues. The CDR3 loop reads CASSEQGARETQYF. CDR3 DNA: TGTGCCAGCAGTGAACAGGGGGCGAGAGAGACCCAGTACTTC.

The table lists this clonotype with a few counts. The chain links TRBV7-2 to TRBJ1-6; D is undetermined. The CDR3 runs 16 residues. Germline CDR1 is SGHTA and CDR2 is FQGNSA. V was trimmed by 3 bases and J by 10 bases, leaving 19 bases between them. The DNA of the CDR3 is TGTGCCAGCAGCTTGATCGGGGATGTAAGTGGGTCACCCCTCCACTTT. Protein: CASSLIGDVSGSPLHF. The complete variable domain, with remaining parts taken from reference TRBV7-2 and TRBJ1-6, reads GAGVSQSPSNKVTEKGKDVELRCDPISGHTALYWYRQSLGQGLEFLIYFQGNSAPDKSGLPSDRFSAERTGGSVSTLTIQRTQQEDSAVYLCASSLIGDVSGSPLHFGNGTRLTVT.

The rearrangement joins TRBV7-8 to TRBJ2-5; D call uncertain. This CDR3 is built from 13 residues. The germline V gene has CDR1 SGHVS and CDR2 FQNEAQ. Trimming removed 5 bases at V and 5 bases at J, with 12 bases between. CDR3 nucleotides: TGTGCCAGCAGCCACGGTCCCCGTGAGACCCAGTACTTC. Amino acid sequence: CASSHGPRETQYF.

CDR3 nucleotide sequence: TGTGCCAGCAGTTTGAAGGGCGTAGATGGCTACACCTTC. Translated, it gives CASSLKGVDGYTF. The rearrangement links TRBV27 to TRBJ1-2; the D is unclear. Germline V gene lookup returns CDR1 MNHEY and CDR2 SMNVEV (reference sequence). The CDR3 spans 13 residues. V was pared by 3 bases and J by 6 bases, with 11 bases between.

The V gene is TRBV24-1, the J gene TRBJ2-3; no firm D call. Trimming stripped 5 bases from V and 6 bases from J, with 8 bases between. This CDR3 has 12 amino acids. Germline V CDR1 and CDR2: KGHDR, SFDVKD. The CDR3 bases are TGTGCCACCAGTGGGCAGCTGGATACGCAGTATTTT. Its translation is CATSGQLDTQYF.

The V and J genes are TRBV2 and TRBJ2-7, with 7 bases identical to TRBD2. This CDR3 is 14 amino acids long. Germline loops: CDR1 SNHLY, CDR2 FYNNEI. The trim removed 7 bases at V and 0 bases at J, leaving 6 bases unmatched. CDR3 sequence reads: CASKSSGSSYEQYF. The CDR3 nucleotides read TGTGCCAGCAAGTCTAGCGGAAGCTCCTACGAGCAGTACTTC.

The CDR3: CAWSGGLAGFETQYF. As DNA, the CDR3 is TGTGCCTGGAGTGGAGGACTAGCGGGGTTTGAGACCCAGTACTTC. The rearrangement uses TRBV30 and TRBJ2-5, with 12 bases identical to TRBD2. CDR3 size: 15 residues. CDR1 GTSNPN and CDR2 SVGIG come from the germline V gene (reference sequence). The V segment lost 1 base and the J segment 5 bases; nucleotides outside the gene matches: 5.

The chain couples TRBV15 to TRBJ2-7, with D uncertain. This CDR3 has 13 amino acids. The V and J ends lost 1 base and 1 base respectively, with 5 bases between them. The germline gives CDR1 LNHNV, CDR2 YYDKDF (reference sequence). In DNA, the CDR3 is TGTGCCACCAGCAGAGGGATTTCCTACGAGCAGTACTTC. Translating it yields CATSRGISYEQYF.

The genes are TRBV30 and TRBJ1-1; 7 bases are shared with TRBD1. Germline assignment: CDR1 GTSNPN and CDR2 SVGIG (reference sequence). This CDR3 region has 12 residues. J was trimmed by 12 bases and V by 5 bases; bases with no gene match: 12. CDR3 protein: CAWFLLDRRTFF. The DNA of the CDR3 is TGTGCCTGGTTCCTCCTGGACAGGAGGACTTTCTTT.

V and J are TRBV6-2 or TRBV6-3 and TRBJ1-2, with 7 bases matching TRBD1. The CDR3 extends over 13 amino acids. Germline V gene lookup returns CDR1 MNHEY and CDR2 SVGEGT. After removal of 6 bases from V and 8 bases from J, the junction contained 9 bases not matched to a gene. The CDR3 DNA reads as TGTGCCAGCAGAACACGAGGGGGCGGAGGCTACACCTTC. This translates into CASRTRGGGGYTF.

The V gene is TRBV6-2 or TRBV6-3, the J gene TRBJ2-5; unclear D gene. This CDR3 has 15 residues. Germline V gives CDR1 MNHEY, CDR2 SVGEGT. V was trimmed by 7 bases and J by 0 bases, leaving 15 bases between them. DNA for the CDR3: TGTGCCAGCATTCTAGGGAACACATACCAAGAGACCCAGTACTTC. It yields the protein CASILGNTYQETQYF.